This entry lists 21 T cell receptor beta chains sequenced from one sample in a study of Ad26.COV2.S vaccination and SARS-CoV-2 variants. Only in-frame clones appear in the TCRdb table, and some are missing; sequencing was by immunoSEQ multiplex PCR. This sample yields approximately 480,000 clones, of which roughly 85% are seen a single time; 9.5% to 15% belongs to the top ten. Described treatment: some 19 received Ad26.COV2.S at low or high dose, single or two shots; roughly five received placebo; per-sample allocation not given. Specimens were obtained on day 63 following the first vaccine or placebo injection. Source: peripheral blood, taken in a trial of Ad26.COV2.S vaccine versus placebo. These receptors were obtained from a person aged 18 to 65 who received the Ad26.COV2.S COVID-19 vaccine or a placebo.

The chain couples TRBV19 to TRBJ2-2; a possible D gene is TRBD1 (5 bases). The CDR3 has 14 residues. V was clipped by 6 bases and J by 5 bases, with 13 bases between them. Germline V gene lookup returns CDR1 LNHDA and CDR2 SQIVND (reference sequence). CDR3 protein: CASRAQGWTGELFF. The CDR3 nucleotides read TGTGCCAGTAGGGCCCAGGGTTGGACCGGGGAGCTGTTTTTT.

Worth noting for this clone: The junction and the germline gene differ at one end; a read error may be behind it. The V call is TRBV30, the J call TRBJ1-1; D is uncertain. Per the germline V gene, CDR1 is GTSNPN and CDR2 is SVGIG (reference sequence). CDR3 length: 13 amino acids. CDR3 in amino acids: CAWCVGKNTEAFF. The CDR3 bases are TGTGCCTGGTGTGTGGGCAAGAACACTGAAGCTTTCTTT.

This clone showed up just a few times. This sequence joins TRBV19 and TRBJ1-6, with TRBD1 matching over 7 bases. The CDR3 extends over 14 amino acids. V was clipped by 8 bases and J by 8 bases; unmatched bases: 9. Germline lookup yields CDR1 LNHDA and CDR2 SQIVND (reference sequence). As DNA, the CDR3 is TGTGCCAGTTCCTCAGGGGGTGAGCATTCACCCCTCCACTTT. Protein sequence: CASSSGGEHSPLHF.

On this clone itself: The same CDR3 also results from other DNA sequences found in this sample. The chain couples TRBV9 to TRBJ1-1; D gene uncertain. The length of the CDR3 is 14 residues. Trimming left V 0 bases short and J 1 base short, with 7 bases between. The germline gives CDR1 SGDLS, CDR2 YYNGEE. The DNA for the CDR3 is TGTGCCAGCAGCGTAGACGGAGGGAACACTGAAGCTTTCTTT. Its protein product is CASSVDGGNTEAFF.

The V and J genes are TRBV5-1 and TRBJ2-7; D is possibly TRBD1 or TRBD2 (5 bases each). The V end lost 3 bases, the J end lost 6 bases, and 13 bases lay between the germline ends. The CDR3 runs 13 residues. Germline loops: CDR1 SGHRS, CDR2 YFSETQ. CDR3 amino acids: CASSSGPGTEQYF. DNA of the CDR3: TGCGCCAGCAGCTCCGGACCGGGGACCGAGCAGTACTTC.

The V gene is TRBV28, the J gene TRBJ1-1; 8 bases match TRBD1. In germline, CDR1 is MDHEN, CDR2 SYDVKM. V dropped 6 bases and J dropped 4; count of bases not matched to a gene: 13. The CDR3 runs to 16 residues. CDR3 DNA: TGTGCCAGCAGGGCGGACAGGGCCCCAATGGGCACTGAAGCTTTCTTT. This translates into CASRADRAPMGTEAFF.

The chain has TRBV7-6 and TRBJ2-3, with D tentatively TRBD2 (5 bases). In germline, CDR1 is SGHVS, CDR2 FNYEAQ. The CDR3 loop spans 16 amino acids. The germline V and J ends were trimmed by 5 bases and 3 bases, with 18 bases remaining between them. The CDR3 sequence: CASSVGSLRGTDTQYF. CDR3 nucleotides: TGTGCCAGCAGCGTGGGTAGCCTAAGAGGGACAGATACGCAGTATTTT.

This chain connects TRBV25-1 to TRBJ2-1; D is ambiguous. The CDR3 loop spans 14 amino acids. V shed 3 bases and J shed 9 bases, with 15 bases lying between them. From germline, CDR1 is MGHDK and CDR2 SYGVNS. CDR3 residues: CASSDRYHAGEQFF. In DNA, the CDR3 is TGTGCCAGCAGTGACCGATACCATGCTGGTGAGCAGTTCTTC.

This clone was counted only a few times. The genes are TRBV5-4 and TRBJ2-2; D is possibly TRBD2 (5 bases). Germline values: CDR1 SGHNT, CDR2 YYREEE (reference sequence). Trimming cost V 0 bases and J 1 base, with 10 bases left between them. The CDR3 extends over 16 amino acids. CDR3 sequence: CASSLGRRMNTGELFF. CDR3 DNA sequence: TGTGCCAGCAGCTTGGGGAGGCGGATGAACACCGGGGAGCTGTTTTTT.

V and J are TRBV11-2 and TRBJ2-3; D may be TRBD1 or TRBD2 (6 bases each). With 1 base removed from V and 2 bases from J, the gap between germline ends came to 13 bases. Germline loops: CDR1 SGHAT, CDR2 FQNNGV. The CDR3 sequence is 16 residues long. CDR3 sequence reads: CASSLVGGSVTDTQYF. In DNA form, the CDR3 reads TGTGCCAGCAGCTTAGTAGGGGGGAGTGTCACAGATACGCAGTATTTT.

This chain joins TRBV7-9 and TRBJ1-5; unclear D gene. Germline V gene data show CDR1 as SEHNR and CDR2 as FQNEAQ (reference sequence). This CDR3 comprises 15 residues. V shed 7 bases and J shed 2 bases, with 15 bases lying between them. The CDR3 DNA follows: TGTGCCAGCAACTCCGGGGATATAGGCAATCAGCCCCAGCATTTT. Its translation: CASNSGDIGNQPQHF. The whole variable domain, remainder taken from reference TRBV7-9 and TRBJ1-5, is DTGVSQNPRHKITKRGQNVTFRCDPISEHNRLYWYRQTLGQGPEFLTYFQNEAQLEKSRLLSDRFSAERPKGSFSTLEIQRTEQGDSAMYLCASNSGDIGNQPQHFGDGTRLSIL.

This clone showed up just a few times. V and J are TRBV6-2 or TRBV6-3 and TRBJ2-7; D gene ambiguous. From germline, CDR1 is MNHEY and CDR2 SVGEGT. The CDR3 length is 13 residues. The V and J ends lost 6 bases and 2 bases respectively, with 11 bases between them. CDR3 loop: CASSQTATYEQYF. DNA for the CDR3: TGTGCCAGCAGCCAAACTGCGACCTACGAGCAGTACTTC.

Here the CDR3 DNA reads TGTGCCAGCCTGGACAGGGGTTATGAAGATACGCAGTATTTT. Protein: CASLDRGYEDTQYF. The V call is TRBV19, the J call TRBJ2-3, with 9 bases matching TRBD1. V was clipped by 9 bases and J by 5 bases; unmatched bases: 9. This CDR3 region has 14 residues. Germline CDR1 reads LNHDA; CDR2 reads SQIVND (reference sequence).

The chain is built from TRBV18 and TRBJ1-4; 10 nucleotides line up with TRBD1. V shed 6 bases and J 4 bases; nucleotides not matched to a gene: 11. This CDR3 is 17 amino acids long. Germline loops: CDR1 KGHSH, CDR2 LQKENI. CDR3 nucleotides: TGTGCCAGCTCGTCGGCGACAGGGGGCAAGGGTAATGAAAAACTGTTTTTT. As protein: CASSSATGGKGNEKLFF. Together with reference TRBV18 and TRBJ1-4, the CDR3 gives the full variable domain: NAGVMQNPRHLVRRRGQEARLRCSPMKGHSHVYWYRQLPEEGLKFMVYLQKENIIDESGMPKERFSAEFPKEGPSILRIQQVVRGDSAAYFCASSSATGGKGNEKLFFGSGTQLSVL.

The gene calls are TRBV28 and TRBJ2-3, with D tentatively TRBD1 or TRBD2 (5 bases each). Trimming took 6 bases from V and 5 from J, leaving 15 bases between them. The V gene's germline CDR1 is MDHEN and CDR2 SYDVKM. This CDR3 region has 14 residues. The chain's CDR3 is CASRTPKRGDTQYF. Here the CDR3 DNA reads TGTGCCAGCAGAACACCGAAGAGGGGAGATACGCAGTATTTT.

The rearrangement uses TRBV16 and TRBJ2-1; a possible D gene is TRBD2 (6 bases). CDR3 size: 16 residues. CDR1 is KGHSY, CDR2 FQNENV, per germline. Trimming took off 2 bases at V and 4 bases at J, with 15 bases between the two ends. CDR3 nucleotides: TGTGCCAGCAGCCAACGCGCCGTGGGGGGTTACAATGAGCAGTTCTTC. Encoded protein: CASSQRAVGGYNEQFF.

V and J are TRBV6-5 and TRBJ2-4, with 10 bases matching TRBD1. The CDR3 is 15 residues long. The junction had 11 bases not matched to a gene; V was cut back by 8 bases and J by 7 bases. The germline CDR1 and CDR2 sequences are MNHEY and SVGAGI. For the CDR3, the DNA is TGTGCCAGCTTTGGTTTGGGACAGGGGAGGAACATTCAGTACTTC. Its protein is CASFGLGQGRNIQYF.

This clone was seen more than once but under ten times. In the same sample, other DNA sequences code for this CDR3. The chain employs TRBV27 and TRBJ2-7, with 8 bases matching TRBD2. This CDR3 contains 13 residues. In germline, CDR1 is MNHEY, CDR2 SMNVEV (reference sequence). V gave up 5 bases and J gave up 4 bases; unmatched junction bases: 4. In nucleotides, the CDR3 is TGTGCCAGCAGTGTACGCGGGAGGTACGAGCAGTACTTC. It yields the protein CASSVRGRYEQYF.

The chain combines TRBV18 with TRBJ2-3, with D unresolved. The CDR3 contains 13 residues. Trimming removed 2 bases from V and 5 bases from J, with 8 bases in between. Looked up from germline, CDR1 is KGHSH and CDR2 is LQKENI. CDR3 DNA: TGTGCCAGCTCACCAGATCCGGGAGATACGCAGTATTTT. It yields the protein CASSPDPGDTQYF. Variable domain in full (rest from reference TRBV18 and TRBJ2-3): NAGVMQNPRHLVRRRGQEARLRCSPMKGHSHVYWYRQLPEEGLKFMVYLQKENIIDESGMPKERFSAEFPKEGPSILRIQQVVRGDSAAYFCASSPDPGDTQYFGPGTRLTVL.

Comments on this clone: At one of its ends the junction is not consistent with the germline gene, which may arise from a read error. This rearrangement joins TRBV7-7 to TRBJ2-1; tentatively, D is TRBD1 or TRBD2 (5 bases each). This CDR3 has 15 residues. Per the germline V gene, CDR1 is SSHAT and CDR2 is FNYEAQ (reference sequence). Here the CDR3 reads CASSSGPGRNNEQFF. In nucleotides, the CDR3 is TGTGCTAGCAGCTCGGGACCGGGACGGAACAATGAGCAGTTCTTC.

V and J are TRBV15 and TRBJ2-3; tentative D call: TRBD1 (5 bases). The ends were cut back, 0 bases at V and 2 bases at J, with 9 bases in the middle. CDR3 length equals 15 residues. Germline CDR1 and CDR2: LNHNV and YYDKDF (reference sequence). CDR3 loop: CATSRDTGSTDTQYF. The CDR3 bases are TGTGCCACCAGCAGAGATACAGGATCCACAGATACGCAGTATTTT.